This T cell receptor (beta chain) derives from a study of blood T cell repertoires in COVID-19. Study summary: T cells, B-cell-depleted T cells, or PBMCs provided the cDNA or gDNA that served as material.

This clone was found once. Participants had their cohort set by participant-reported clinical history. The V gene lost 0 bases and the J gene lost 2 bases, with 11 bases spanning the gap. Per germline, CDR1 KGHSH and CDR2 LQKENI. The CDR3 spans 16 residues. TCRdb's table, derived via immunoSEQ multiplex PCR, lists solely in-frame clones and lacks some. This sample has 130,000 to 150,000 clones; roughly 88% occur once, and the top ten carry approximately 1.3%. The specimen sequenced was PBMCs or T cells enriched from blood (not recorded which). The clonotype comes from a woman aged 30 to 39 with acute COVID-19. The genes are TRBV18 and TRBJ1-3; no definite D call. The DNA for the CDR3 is TGTGCCAGCTCACCACCTGCCCGGACTACTGGAAACACCATATATTTT. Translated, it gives CASSPPARTTGNTIYF.